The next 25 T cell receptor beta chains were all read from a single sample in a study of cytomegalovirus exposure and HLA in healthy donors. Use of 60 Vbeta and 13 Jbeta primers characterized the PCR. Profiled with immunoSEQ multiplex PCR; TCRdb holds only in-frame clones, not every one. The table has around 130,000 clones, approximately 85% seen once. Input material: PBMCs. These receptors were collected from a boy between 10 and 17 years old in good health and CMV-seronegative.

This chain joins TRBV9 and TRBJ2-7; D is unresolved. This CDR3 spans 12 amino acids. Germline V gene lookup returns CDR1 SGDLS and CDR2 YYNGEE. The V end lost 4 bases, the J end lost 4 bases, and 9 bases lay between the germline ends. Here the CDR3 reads CASSHIPYEQYF. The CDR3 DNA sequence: TGTGCCAGCAGCCACATTCCTTACGAGCAGTACTTC.

The CDR3 loop reads CASSIDLPFAGNYGYTF. The CDR3 region has the DNA TGTGCCAGTAGTATAGATCTTCCCTTTGCGGGAAACTATGGCTACACCTTC. V usage is TRBV19 and J usage is TRBJ1-2; D not resolved. V lost 0 bases and J lost 2, with 16 bases in between. The CDR3 covers 17 residues. From germline, CDR1 is LNHDA and CDR2 SQIVND (reference sequence).

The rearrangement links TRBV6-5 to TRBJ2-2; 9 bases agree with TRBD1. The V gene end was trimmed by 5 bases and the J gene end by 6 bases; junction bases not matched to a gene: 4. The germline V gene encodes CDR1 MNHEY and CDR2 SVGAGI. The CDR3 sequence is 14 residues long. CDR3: CASSPTGGAGELFF. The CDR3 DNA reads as TGTGCCAGCAGTCCCACAGGGGGCGCCGGGGAGCTGTTTTTT.

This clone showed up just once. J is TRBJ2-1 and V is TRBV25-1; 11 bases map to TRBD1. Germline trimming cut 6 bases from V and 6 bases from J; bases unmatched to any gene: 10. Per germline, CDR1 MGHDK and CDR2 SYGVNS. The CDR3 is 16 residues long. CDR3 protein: CASSPNLGQGVNEQFF. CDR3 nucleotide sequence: TGTGCCAGCAGCCCTAACTTGGGACAGGGGGTCAATGAGCAGTTCTTC.

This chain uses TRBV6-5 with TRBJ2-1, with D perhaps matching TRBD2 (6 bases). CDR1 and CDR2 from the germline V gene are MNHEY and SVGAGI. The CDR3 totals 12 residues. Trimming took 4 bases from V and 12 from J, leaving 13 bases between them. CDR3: CASSSIGTGQFF. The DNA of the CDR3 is TGTGCCAGCAGTTCCATCGGGACTGGGCAGTTCTTC.

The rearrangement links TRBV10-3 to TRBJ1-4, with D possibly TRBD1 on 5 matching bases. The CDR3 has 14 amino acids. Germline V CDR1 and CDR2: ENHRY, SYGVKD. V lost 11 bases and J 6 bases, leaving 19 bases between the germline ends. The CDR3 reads CASRGTVGDEKLFF. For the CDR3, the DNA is TGTGCCTCCCGGGGGACCGTTGGCGATGAAAAACTGTTTTTT.

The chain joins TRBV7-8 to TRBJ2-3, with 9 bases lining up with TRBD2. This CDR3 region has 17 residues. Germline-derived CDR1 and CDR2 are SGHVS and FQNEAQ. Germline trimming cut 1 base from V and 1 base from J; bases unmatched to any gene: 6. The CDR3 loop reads CASSLVVAGGGTDTQYF. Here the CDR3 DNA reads TGTGCCAGCAGCTTAGTAGTCGCGGGGGGGGGCACAGATACGCAGTATTTT.

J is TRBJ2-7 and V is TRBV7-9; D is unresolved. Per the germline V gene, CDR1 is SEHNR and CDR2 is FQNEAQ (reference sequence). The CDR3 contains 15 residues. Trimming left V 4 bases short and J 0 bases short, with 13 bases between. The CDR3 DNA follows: TGTGCCAGCAGCTCGCTCCTTTACAGCTCCTACGAGCAGTACTTC. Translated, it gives CASSSLLYSSYEQYF.

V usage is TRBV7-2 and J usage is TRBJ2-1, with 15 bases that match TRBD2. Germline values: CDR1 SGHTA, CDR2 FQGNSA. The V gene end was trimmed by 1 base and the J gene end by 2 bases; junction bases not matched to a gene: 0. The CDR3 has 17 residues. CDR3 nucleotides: TGTGCCAGCAGCTTAGGGACTAGCGGGGGGGCCTACAATGAGCAGTTCTTC. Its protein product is CASSLGTSGGAYNEQFF.

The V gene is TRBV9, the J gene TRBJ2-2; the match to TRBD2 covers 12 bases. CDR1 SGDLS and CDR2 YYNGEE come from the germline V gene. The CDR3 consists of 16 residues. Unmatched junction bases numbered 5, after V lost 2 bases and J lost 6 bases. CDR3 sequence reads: CASSVELAGGPGELFF. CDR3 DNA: TGTGCCAGCAGCGTGGAGCTAGCGGGAGGGCCCGGGGAGCTGTTTTTT.

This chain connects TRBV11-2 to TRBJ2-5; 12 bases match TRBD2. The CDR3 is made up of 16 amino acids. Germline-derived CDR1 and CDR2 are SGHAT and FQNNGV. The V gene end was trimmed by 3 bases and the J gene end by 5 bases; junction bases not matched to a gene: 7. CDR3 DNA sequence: TGTGCCAGCAGCTTTCTAGCGGGAGGGCCGCAGGAGACCCAGTACTTC. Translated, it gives CASSFLAGGPQETQYF.

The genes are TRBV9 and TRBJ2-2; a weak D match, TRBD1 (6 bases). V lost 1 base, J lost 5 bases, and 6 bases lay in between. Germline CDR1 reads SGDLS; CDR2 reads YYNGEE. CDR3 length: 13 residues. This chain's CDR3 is CASSVTGTGELFF. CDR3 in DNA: TGTGCCAGCAGCGTAACAGGGACCGGGGAGCTGTTTTTT.

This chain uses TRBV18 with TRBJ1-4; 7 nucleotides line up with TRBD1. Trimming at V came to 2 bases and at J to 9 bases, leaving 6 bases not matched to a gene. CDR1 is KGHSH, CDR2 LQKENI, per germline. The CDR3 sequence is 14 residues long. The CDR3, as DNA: TGTGCCAGCTCACCAGATCCGGGACAGCAAAAACTGTTTTTT. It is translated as CASSPDPGQQKLFF.

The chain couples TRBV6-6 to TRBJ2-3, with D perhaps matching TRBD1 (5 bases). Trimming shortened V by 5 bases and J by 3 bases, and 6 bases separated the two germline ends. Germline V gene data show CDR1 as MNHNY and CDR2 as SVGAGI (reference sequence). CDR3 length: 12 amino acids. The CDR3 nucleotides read TGTGCCAGCAGTCCAGGGACAGATACGCAGTATTTT. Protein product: CASSPGTDTQYF.

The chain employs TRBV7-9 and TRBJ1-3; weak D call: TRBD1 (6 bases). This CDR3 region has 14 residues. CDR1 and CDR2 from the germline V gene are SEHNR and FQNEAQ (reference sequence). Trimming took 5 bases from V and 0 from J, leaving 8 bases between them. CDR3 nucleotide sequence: TGTGCCAGCAGCGTACAGGGCTCTGGAAACACCATATATTTT. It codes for CASSVQGSGNTIYF.

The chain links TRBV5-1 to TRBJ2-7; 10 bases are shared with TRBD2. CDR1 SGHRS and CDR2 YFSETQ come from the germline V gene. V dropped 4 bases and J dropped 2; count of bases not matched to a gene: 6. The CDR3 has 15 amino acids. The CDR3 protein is CASSEMSGRAYEQYF. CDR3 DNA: TGCGCCAGCAGCGAGATGAGCGGGAGGGCCTACGAGCAGTACTTC.

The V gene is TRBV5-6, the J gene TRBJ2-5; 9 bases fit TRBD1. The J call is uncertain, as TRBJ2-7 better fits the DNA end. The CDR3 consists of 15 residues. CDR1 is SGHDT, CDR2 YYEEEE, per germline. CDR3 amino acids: CASSGDREGLYEQYF. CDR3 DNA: TGTGCCAGCAGCGGGGACAGGGAGGGCCTTTACGAGCAGTACTTC.

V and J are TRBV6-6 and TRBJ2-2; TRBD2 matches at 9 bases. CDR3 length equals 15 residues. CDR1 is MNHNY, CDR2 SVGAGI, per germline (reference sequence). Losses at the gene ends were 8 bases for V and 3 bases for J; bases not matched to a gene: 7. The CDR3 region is CASSSQRGDTGELFF. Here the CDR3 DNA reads TGTGCCAGCTCGAGCCAGCGGGGGGACACCGGGGAGCTGTTTTTT.

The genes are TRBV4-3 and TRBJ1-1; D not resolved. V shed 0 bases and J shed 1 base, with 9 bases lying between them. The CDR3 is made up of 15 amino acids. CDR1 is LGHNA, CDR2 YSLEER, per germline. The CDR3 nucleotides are TGCGCCAGCAGCCAAGATCGAGGGTCGAACACTGAAGCTTTCTTT. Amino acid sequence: CASSQDRGSNTEAFF.

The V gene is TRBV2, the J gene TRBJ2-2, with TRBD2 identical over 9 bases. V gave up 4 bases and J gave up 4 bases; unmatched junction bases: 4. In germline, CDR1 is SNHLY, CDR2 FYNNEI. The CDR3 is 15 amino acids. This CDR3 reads CASSGLAGFTGELFF. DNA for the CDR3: TGTGCCAGCAGTGGGCTAGCGGGATTCACCGGGGAGCTGTTTTTT. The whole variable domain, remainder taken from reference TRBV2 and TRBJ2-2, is EPEVTQTPSHQVTQMGQEVILRCVPISNHLYFYWYRQILGQKVEFLVSFYNNEISEKSEIFDDQFSVERPDGSNFTLKIRSTKLEDSAMYFCASSGLAGFTGELFFGEGSRLTVL.

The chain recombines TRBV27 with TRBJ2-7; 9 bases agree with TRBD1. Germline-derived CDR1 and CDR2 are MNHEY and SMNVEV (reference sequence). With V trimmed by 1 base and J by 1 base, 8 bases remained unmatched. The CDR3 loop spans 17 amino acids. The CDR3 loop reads CASSLFFPGQGSYEQYF. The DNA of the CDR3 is TGTGCCAGCAGTTTATTCTTCCCCGGACAGGGGTCCTACGAGCAGTACTTC.

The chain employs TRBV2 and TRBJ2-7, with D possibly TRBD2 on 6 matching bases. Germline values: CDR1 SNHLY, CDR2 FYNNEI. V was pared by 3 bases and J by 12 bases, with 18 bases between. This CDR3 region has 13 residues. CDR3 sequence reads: CASSETLAHAVYF. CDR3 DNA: TGTGCCAGCAGTGAGACGCTAGCGCACGCCGTGTACTTC.

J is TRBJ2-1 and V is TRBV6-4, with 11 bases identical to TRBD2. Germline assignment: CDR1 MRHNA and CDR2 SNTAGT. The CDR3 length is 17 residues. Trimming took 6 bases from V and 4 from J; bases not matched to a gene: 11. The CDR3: CASSGVAGGRGYNEQFF. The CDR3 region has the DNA TGTGCCAGCAGCGGAGTAGCGGGAGGGCGGGGGTACAATGAGCAGTTCTTC.

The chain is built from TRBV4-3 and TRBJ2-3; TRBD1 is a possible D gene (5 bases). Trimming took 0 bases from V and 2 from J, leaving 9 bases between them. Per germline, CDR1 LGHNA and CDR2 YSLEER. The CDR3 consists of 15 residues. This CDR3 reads CASSQDHRPTDTQYF. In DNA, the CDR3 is TGCGCCAGCAGCCAAGATCACAGGCCCACAGATACGCAGTATTTT.

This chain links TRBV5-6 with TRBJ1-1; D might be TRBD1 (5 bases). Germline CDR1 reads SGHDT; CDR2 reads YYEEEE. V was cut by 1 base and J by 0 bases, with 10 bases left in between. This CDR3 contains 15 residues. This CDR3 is CASSLRGTMNTEAFF. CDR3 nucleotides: TGTGCCAGCAGCTTGAGGGGTACCATGAACACTGAAGCTTTCTTT.